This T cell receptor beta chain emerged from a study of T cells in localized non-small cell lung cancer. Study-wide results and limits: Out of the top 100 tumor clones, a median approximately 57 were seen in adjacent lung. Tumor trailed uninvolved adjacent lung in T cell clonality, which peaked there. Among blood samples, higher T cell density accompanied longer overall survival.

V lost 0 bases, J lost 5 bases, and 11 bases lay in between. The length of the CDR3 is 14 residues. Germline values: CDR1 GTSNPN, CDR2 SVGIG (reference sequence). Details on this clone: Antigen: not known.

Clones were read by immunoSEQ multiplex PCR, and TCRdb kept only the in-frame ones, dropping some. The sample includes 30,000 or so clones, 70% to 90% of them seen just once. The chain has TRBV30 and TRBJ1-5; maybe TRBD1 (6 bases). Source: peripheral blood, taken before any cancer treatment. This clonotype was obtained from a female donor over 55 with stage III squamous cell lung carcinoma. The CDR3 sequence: CAWSVPQGYQPQHF. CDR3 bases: TGTGCCTGGAGTGTTCCCCAGGGGTATCAGCCCCAGCATTTT. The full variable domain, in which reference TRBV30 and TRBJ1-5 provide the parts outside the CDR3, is SQTIHQWPATLVQPVGSPLSLECTVEGTSNPNLYWYRQAAGRGLQLLFYSVGIGQISSEVPQNLSASRPQDRQFILSSKKLLLSDSGFYLCAWSVPQGYQPQHFGDGTRLSIL.